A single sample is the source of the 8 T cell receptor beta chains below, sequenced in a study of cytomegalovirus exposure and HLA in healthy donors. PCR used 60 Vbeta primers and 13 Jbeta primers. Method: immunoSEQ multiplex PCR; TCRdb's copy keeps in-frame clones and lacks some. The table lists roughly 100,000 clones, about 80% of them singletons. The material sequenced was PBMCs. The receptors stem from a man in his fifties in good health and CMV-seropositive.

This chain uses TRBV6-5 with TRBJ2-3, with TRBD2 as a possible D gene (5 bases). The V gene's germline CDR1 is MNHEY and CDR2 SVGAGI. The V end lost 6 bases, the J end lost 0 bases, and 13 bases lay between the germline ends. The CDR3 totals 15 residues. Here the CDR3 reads CASSRAGVSTDTQYF. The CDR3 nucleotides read TGTGCCAGCAGCCGGGCCGGGGTGAGCACAGATACGCAGTATTTT.

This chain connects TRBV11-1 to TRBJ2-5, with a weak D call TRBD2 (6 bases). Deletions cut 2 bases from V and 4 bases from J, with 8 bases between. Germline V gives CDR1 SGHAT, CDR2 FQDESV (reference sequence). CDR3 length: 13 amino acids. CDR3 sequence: CASSLSEGETQYF. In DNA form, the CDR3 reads TGTGCCAGCAGCTTATCGGAGGGAGAGACCCAGTACTTC.

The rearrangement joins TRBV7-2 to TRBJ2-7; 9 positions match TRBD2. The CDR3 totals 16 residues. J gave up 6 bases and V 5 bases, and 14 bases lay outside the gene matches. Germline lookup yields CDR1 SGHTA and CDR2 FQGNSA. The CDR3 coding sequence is TGTGCCAGCAGCCCTTTAAGGGGACTAGCTTTTTTCGAGCAGTACTTC. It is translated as CASSPLRGLAFFEQYF.

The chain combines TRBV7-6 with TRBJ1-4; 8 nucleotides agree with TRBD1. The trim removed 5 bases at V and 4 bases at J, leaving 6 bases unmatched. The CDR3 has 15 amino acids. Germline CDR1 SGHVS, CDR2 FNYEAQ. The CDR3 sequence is CASSPRTGINEKLFF. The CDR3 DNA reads TGTGCCAGCAGCCCCCGGACAGGGATTAATGAAAAACTGTTTTTT.

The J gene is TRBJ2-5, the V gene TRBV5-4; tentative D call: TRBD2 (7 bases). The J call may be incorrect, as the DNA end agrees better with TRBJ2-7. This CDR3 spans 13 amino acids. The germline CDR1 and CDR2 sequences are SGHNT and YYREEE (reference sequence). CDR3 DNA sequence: TGTGCCAGCAGCTTTGGGGGGGCCAACGAGCAGTACTTC. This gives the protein CASSFGGANEQYF.

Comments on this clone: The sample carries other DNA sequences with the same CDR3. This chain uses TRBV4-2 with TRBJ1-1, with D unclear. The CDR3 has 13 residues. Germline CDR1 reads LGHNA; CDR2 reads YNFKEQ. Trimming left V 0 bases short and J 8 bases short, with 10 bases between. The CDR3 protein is CASSQEEGTEAFF. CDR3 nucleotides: TGTGCCAGCAGCCAAGAGGAGGGTACCGAAGCTTTCTTT.

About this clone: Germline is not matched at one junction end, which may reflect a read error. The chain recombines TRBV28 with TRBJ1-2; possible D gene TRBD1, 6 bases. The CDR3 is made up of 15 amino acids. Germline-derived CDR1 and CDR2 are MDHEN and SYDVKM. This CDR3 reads CTSSETNRAYYGYTF. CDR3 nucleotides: TGTACCAGCAGCGAAACTAACAGGGCCTATTATGGCTACACCTTC.

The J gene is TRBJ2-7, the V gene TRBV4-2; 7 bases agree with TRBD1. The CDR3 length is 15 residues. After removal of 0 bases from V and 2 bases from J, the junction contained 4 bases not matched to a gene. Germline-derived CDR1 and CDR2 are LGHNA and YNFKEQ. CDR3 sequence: CASSQDWQGAYEQYF. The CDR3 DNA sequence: TGTGCCAGCAGCCAAGATTGGCAGGGGGCCTACGAGCAGTACTTC.